This TCR beta chain stems from a study of blood T cell repertoires in COVID-19. Whole-study context: Samples representing acute and convalescent COVID-19 were sourced from the United States, Italy and Spain. T cells, B-cell-depleted T cells, or PBMCs provided the cDNA or gDNA that served as material.

The germline V and J ends were trimmed by 1 base and 2 bases, with 6 bases remaining between them. CDR3 length: 14 amino acids. CDR1 is SNHLY and CDR2 is FYNNEI in the germline V gene. Original analysis: Amplified reference gene primers provided the basis for estimating nucleated cell counts. Libraries were prepared by immunoSEQ multiplex PCR; TCRdb keeps only in-frame clonotypes and omits some of them. That table supplies the V and J calls and clone size; D and trimming were determined from the DNA. The table has under 150,000 clones, approximately 87% seen once. The origin of this receptor is a woman between 40 and 55 years old with acute or convalescent COVID-19. The chain uses TRBV2 and TRBJ1-5; D remains unclear. What was sequenced was peripheral blood. The CDR3 protein is CASSEERGNQPQHF. The DNA of the CDR3 is TGTGCCAGCAGTGAAGAGAGGGGCAATCAGCCCCAGCATTTT.